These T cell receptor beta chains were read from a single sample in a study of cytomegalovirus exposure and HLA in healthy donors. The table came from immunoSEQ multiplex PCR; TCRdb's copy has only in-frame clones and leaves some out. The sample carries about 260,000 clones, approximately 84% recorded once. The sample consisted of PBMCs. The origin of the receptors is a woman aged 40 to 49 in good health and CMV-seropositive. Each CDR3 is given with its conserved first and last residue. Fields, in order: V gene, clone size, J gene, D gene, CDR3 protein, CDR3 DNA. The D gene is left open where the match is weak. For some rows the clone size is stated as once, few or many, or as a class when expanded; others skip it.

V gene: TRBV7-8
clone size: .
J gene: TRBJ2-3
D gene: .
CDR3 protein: CASSPVGRTDTQYF
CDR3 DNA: TGTGCCAGCAGCCCCGTGGGCCGAACAGATACGCAGTATTTT

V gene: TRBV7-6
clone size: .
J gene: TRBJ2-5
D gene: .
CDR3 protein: CASSHTGAGETQYF
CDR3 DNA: TGTGCCAGCAGCCATACAGGGGCGGGGGAGACCCAGTACTTC

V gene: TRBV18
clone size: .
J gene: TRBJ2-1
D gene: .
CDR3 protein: CASSPPRSIEINEQFF
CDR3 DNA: TGTGCCAGCTCACCTCCTCGGAGCATTGAGATCAATGAGCAGTTCTTC

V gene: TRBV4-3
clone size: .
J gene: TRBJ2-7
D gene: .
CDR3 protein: CASSQDHGGGRSEQYF
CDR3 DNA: TGCGCCAGCAGCCAAGATCATGGTGGAGGTAGGTCCGAGCAGTACTTC

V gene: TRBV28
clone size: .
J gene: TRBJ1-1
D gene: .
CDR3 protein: CASSFYLGGGNTEAFF
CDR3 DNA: TGTGCCAGCAGTTTTTATCTCGGGGGGGGTAACACTGAAGCTTTCTTT

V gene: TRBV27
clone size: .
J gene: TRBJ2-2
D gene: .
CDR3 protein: CASSFLSNTGELFF
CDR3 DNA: TGTGCCAGCAGTTTCCTTTCGAACACCGGGGAGCTGTTTTTT

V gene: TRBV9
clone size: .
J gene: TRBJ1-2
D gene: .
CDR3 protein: CASSVGDTDGYTF
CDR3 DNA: TGTGCCAGCAGCGTAGGGGACACTGATGGCTACACCTTC

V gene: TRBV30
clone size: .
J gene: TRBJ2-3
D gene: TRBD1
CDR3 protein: CAWDRGSGDTQYF
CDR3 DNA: TGTGCCTGGGACAGGGGGTCGGGAGATACGCAGTATTTT

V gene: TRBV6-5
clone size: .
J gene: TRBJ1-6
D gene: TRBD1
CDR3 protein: CASSFQGAPLHF
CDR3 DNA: TGTGCCAGCAGTTTCCAGGGGGCACCCCTCCACTTT

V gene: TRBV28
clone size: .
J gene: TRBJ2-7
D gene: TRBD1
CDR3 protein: CASSLFRGRHEQYF
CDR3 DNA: TGTGCCAGCAGTTTATTCAGGGGGCGACACGAGCAGTACTTC

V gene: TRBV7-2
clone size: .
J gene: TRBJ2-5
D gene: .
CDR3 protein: CASSLFLSRLNKQETQYF
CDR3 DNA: TGTGCCAGCAGCTTATTTTTATCCAGACTGAATAAACAAGAGACCCAGTACTTC

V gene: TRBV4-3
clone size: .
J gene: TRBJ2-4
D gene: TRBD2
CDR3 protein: CASSPELGGAGGINSQYF
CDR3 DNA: TGCGCCAGCAGCCCAGAACTGGGGGGTGCGGGAGGGATCAACAGTCAGTACTTC

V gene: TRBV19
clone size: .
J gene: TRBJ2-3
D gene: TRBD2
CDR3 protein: CASSGGTSGRINTDTQYF
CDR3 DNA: TGTGCCAGTAGTGGGGGGACTAGCGGGAGAATAAACACAGATACGCAGTATTTT

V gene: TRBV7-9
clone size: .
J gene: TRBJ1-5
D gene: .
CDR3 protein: CASSLQGSESNQPQHF
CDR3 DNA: TGTGCCAGCAGCCTTCAGGGTTCGGAGAGCAATCAGCCCCAGCATTTT

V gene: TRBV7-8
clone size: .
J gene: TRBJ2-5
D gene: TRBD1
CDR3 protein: CASSSSVGQGETQYF
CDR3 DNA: TGTGCCAGCAGCTCCTCCGTAGGACAGGGAGAGACCCAGTACTTC

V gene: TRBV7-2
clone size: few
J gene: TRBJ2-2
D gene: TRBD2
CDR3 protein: CASSLVGGPSTGELFF
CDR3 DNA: TGTGCCAGCAGCTTAGTGGGAGGGCCGAGCACCGGGGAGCTGTTTTTT

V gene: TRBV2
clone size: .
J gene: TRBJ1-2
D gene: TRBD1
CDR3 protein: CASSDDRVGYTF
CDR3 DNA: TGTGCCAGCAGTGATGACAGGGTTGGCTACACCTTC

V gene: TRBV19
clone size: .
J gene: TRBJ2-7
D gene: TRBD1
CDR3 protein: CASSIDRGPYEQYF
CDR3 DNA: TGTGCCAGTAGTATCGACAGGGGGCCTTACGAGCAGTACTTC

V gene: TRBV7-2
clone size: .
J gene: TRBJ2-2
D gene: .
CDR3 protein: CASSLLFTGELFF
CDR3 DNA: TGTGCCAGCAGCTTACTATTCACCGGGGAGCTGTTTTTT

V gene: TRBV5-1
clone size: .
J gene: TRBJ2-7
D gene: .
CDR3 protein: CASSTRSTSYEQYF
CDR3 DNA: TGCGCCAGCAGCACTAGATCTACCTCCTACGAGCAGTACTTC

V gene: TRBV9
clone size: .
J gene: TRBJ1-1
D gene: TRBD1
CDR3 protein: CASSGLRGRGAFF
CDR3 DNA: TGTGCCAGCAGCGGACTCAGGGGGCGCGGAGCTTTCTTT

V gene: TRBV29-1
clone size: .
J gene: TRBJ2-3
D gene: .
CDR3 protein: CSVASVDTQYF
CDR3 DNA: TGCAGCGTGGCTAGCGTTGATACGCAGTATTTT

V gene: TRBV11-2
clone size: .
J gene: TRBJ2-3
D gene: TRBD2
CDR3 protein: CASSGSGAGTDTQYF
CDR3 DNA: TGTGCCAGCAGCGGCAGCGGGGCGGGCACAGATACGCAGTATTTT

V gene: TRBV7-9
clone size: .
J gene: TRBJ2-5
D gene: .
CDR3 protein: CASSLDWGHNSETQYF
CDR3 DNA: TGTGCCAGCAGCTTAGATTGGGGACACAATTCGGAGACCCAGTACTTC

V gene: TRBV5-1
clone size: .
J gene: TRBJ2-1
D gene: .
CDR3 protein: CASRIGGALRNEQFF
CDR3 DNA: TGCGCCAGCAGGATTGGAGGGGCCCTACGAAATGAGCAGTTCTTC

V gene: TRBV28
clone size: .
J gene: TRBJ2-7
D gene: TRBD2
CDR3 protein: CASRGLAGGQYEQYF
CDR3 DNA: TGTGCCAGCAGAGGACTAGCGGGAGGACAATACGAGCAGTACTTC

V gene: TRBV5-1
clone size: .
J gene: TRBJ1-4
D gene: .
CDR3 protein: CASRIQGWEEKLFF
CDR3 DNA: TGCGCCAGCAGGATACAGGGTTGGGAGGAAAAACTGTTTTTT

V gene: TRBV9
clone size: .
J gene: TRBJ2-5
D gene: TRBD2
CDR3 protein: CASSVLAGGEETQYF
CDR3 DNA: TGTGCCAGCAGCGTACTAGCGGGAGGGGAAGAGACCCAGTACTTC

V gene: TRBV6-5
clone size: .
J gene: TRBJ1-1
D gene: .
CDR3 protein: CASSYSSGGRAFF
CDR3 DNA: TGTGCCAGCAGTTACTCGTCGGGGGGTCGCGCTTTCTTT

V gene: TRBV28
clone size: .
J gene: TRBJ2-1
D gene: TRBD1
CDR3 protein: CASAPGGQGGNEQFF
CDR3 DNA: TGTGCCAGCGCCCCGGGAGGACAGGGGGGCAATGAGCAGTTCTTC

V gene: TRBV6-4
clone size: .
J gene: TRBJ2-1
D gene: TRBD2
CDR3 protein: CASSVQAGVGNEQFF
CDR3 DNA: TGTGCCAGCAGTGTTCAGGCGGGGGTTGGGAATGAGCAGTTCTTC

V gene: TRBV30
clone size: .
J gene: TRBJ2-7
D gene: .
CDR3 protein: CAWSVRGSSNHEQYF
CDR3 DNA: TGTGCCTGGAGTGTACGTGGGAGTAGTAACCACGAGCAGTACTTC

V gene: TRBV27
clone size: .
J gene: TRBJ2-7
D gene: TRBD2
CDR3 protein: CASSQTSGRADEQYF
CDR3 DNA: TGTGCCAGCAGTCAAACTAGCGGGAGGGCCGACGAGCAGTACTTC

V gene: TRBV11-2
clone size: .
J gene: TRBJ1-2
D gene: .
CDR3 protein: CASSLSGLGYGYTF
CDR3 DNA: TGTGCCAGCAGCTTGAGCGGGCTTGGGTATGGCTACACCTTC

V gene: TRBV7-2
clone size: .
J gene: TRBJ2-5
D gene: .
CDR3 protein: CASGGGRGTQYF
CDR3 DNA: TGTGCCTCTGGGGGGGGCCGGGGGACCCAGTACTTC

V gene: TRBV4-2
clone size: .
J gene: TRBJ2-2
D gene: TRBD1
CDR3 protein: CASSFQGATGELFF
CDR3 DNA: TGTGCCAGCAGCTTCCAGGGGGCCACCGGGGAGCTGTTTTTT

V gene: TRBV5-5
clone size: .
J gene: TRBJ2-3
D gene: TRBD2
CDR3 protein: CASSLGTSSDTQYF
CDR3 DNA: TGTGCCAGCAGCTTGGGGACTAGCTCAGATACGCAGTATTTT

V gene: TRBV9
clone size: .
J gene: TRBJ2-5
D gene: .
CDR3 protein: CASSVDPGPGETQYF
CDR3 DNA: TGTGCCAGCAGCGTAGACCCAGGGCCTGGGGAGACCCAGTACTTC

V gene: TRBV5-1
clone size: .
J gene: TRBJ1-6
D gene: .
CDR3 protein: CPNIPLHF
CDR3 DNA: TGCCCCAACATACCCCTCCACTTT

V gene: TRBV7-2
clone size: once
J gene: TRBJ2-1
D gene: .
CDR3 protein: CASSASPADEQFF
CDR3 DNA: TGTGCCAGCAGCGCCAGCCCAGCGGATGAGCAGTTCTTC

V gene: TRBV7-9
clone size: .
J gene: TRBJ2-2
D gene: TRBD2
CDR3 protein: CASSPGGAGELFF
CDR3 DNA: TGTGCCAGCAGCCCGGGGGGGGCCGGGGAGCTGTTTTTT

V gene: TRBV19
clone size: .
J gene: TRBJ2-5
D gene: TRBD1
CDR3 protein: CASSITGQVETQYF
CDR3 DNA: TGTGCCAGTAGTATAACGGGACAGGTAGAGACCCAGTACTTC

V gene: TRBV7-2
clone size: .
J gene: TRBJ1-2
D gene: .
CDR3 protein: CASSPSVGGDYGYTF
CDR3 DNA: TGTGCCAGCAGCCCCTCTGTGGGGGGGGACTATGGCTACACCTTC

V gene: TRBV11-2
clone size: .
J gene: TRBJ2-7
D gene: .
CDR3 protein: CASSLVSGATYEQYF
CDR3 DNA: TGTGCCAGCAGCTTAGTATCAGGGGCGACCTACGAGCAGTACTTC

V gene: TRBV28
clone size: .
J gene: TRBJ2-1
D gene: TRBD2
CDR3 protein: CASSLFRQRGHNEQFF
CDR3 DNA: TGTGCCAGCAGTTTATTCAGACAGCGGGGGCACAATGAGCAGTTCTTC

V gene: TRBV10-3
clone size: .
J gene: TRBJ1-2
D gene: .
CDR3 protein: CAIRDSLNYGYTF
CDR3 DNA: TGTGCCATCAGGGACAGTCTTAACTATGGCTACACCTTC

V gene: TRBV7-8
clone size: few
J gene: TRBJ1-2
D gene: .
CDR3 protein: CASSLGAGFNYGYTF
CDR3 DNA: TGTGCCAGCAGCTTAGGGGCAGGCTTTAACTATGGCTACACCTTC

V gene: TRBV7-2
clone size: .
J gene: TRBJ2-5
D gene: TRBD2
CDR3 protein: CASSLAVGGRPQETQYF
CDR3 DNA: TGTGCCAGCAGCTTAGCGGTAGGCGGGAGGCCGCAAGAGACCCAGTACTTC

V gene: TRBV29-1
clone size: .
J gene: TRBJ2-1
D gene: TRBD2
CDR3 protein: CSVVGLAGVIEQFF
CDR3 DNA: TGCAGCGTTGTTGGGTTAGCGGGAGTCATTGAGCAGTTCTTC

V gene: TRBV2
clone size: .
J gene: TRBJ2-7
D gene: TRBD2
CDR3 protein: CASSLTSGSSSSYEQYF
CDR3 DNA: TGTGCCAGCAGCTTGACTAGCGGGAGTTCCAGCTCCTACGAGCAGTACTTC

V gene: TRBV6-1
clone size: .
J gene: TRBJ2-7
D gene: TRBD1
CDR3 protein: CASSEQGVAYEQYF
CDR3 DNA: TGTGCCAGCAGTGAACAGGGGGTAGCCTACGAGCAGTACTTC

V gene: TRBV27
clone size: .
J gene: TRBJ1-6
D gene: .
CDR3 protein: CASSLSPTPSYNSPLHF
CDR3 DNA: TGTGCCAGCAGTTTATCCCCTACTCCCTCCTATAATTCACCCCTCCACTTT

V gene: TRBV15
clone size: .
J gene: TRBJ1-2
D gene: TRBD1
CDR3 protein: CATSRDSPGTGIENGYTF
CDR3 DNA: TGTGCCACCAGCAGAGACTCCCCTGGGACAGGAATTGAAAATGGCTACACCTTC

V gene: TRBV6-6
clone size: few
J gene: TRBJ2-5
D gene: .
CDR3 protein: CASIDSQETQYF
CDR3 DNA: TGTGCCAGCATCGACAGCCAAGAGACCCAGTACTTC

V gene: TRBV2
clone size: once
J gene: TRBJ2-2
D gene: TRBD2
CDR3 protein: CASTSGSRTGELFF
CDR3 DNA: TGTGCCAGCACTAGCGGGAGTCGGACCGGGGAGCTGTTTTTT